The 30 T cell receptor beta chains in this list originate from one sample, sequenced in a study of shared clonotypes between healthy human individuals. TCRdb's table, derived via immunoSEQ multiplex PCR, lists solely in-frame clones and lacks some. The sample lists a few hundred thousand clones; about 96% were seen once. The sample taken for sequencing was memory CD8+ T cells sorted from blood. As to subset: CD45RO+ cells pooled with CCR7-negative TemRA cells. The receptors here all came from a man aged 25 to 45 in good health.

This clone was observed once. DNA of the CDR3: TGCGCCAGCAGCTCCGGGCCGAACTCCTACAATGAGCAGTTCTTC. Protein: CASSSGPNSYNEQFF. The rearrangement links TRBV5-1 to TRBJ2-1; no clear D. The germline V gene encodes CDR1 SGHRS and CDR2 YFSETQ. Trimming removed 3 bases from V and 0 bases from J, with 10 bases in between. This CDR3 is 15 amino acids long.

This sequence joins TRBV6-6 and TRBJ2-5, with D perhaps matching TRBD2 (6 bases). This CDR3 contains 14 residues. V lost 4 bases, J lost 5 bases, and 14 bases lay in between. CDR1 is MNHNY, CDR2 SVGAGI, per germline (reference sequence). CDR3 protein: CASSFPGEEETQYF. The CDR3 DNA reads TGTGCCAGCAGTTTCCCGGGGGAGGAGGAGACCCAGTACTTC.

In the case of this clone: A read error may account for a junction end that differs from germline. The chain links TRBV7-7 to TRBJ2-5; TRBD2 agrees at 12 bases. Looked up from germline, CDR1 is SSHAT and CDR2 is FNYEAQ (reference sequence). This CDR3 is 15 amino acids long. CDR3 loop: CASSPATSGRETQYF. The CDR3 region has the DNA TGTGCTAGCAGCCCGGCGACTAGCGGGAGAGAGACCCAGTACTTC.

The chain has TRBV2 and TRBJ2-5; 7 bases match TRBD1. With 5 bases clipped from V and 5 bases from J, the junction kept 5 bases outside the gene matches. This CDR3 region has 13 residues. Germline loops: CDR1 SNHLY, CDR2 FYNNEI. CDR3 region: CASSTGAWETQYF. Written as DNA, the CDR3 is TGTGCCAGCAGTACAGGGGCTTGGGAGACCCAGTACTTC.

V usage is TRBV18 and J usage is TRBJ2-1, with D possibly TRBD1 on 5 matching bases. V was pared by 2 bases and J by 1 base, with 18 bases between. This CDR3 is built from 18 residues. CDR1 KGHSH and CDR2 LQKENI come from the germline V gene. The CDR3 DNA reads TGTGCCAGCTCACCAGGTTCGATGGTCCAGGGTTCCTACAATGAGCAGTTCTTC. It encodes CASSPGSMVQGSYNEQFF.

The chain links TRBV7-9 to TRBJ2-2, with D unresolved. Germline-derived CDR1 and CDR2 are SEHNR and FQNEAQ (reference sequence). The CDR3 spans 12 residues. Trimming left V 5 bases short and J 7 bases short, with 8 bases between. In nucleotides, the CDR3 is TGTGCCAGCAGCCCCTCGGTCGGGGAGCTGTTTTTT. It yields the protein CASSPSVGELFF.

V usage is TRBV5-4 and J usage is TRBJ2-7; 11 nucleotides align to TRBD2. V lost 5 bases and J lost 5; bases outside the gene matches: 6. The CDR3 loop spans 14 amino acids. In germline, CDR1 is SGHNT, CDR2 YYREEE (reference sequence). CDR3 in amino acids: CASRTSGSRDEQYF. DNA for the CDR3: TGTGCCAGCAGAACTAGCGGGAGTAGGGACGAGCAGTACTTC.

The CDR3 DNA is TGTGCCAGCAGCCAGCTAGCGGGGGAAAGCTCCTACGAGCAGTACTTC. It encodes CASSQLAGESSYEQYF. This rearrangement joins TRBV4-2 to TRBJ2-7, with 10 bases matching TRBD2. V was clipped by 3 bases and J by 0 bases; unmatched bases: 5. Germline values: CDR1 LGHNA, CDR2 YNFKEQ. The CDR3 is 16 residues long.

The chain is built from TRBV15 and TRBJ2-1; tentatively, D is TRBD2 (6 bases). Trimming pared 5 bases from V and 2 bases from J, leaving 19 bases between. Germline CDR1 reads LNHNV; CDR2 reads YYDKDF (reference sequence). This CDR3 is built from 17 residues. CDR3: CATSPNRDSYTYNEQFF. As DNA, the CDR3 is TGTGCCACCAGCCCCAACCGGGACTCGTATACCTACAATGAGCAGTTCTTC.

V gene TRBV28 combines with J gene TRBJ2-5, with TRBD2 matching 10 bases. The germline V gene has CDR1 MDHEN and CDR2 SYDVKM. V gave up 6 bases and J gave up 5 bases; unmatched junction bases: 12. The CDR3 totals 16 residues. CDR3 sequence reads: CASRLLSGRPGETQYF. For the CDR3, the DNA is TGTGCCAGCAGATTACTTAGCGGGAGGCCTGGCGAGACCCAGTACTTC. The full variable domain, completed using reference TRBV28 and TRBJ2-5, is DVKVTQSSRYLVKRTGEKVFLECVQDMDHENMFWYRQDPGLGLRLIYFSYDVKMKEKGDIPEGYSVSREKKERFSLILESASTNQTSMYLCASRLLSGRPGETQYFGPGTRLLVL.

This chain joins TRBV10-3 and TRBJ2-1, with D hard to call. The ends were cut back, 0 bases at V and 4 bases at J, with 7 bases in the middle. The CDR3 spans 14 residues. Germline V gene data show CDR1 as ENHRY and CDR2 as SYGVKD. CDR3 loop: CAISESLEYNEQFF. Written as DNA, the CDR3 is TGTGCCATCAGTGAGTCGCTGGAGTACAATGAGCAGTTCTTC.

The chain joins TRBV5-5 to TRBJ2-3; 11 bases agree with TRBD2. With 2 bases clipped from V and 4 bases from J, the junction kept 6 bases outside the gene matches. The CDR3 is made up of 16 amino acids. Germline-derived CDR1 and CDR2 are SGHKS and YYEKEE (reference sequence). The CDR3 region has the DNA TGTGCCAGCAGCTTTGATAGCGGGAGGGCCCCAGATACGCAGTATTTT. This encodes CASSFDSGRAPDTQYF.

This clone was observed once. The chain is built from TRBV2 and TRBJ2-1; no definite D call. The CDR3 contains 14 residues. Trimming stripped 4 bases from V and 0 bases from J, with 7 bases between. The germline gives CDR1 SNHLY, CDR2 FYNNEI. As DNA, the CDR3 is TGTGCCAGCAGTGTTATGAGCTCCTACAATGAGCAGTTCTTC. Its protein product is CASSVMSSYNEQFF.

The J gene is TRBJ2-1, the V gene TRBV5-1, with D tentatively TRBD1 (6 bases). V lost 0 bases, J lost 4 bases, and 11 bases lay in between. The germline gives CDR1 SGHRS, CDR2 YFSETQ. This CDR3 comprises 15 residues. This chain's CDR3 is CASSLEGDGYNEQFF. In nucleotides, the CDR3 is TGCGCCAGCAGCTTGGAGGGGGATGGGTACAATGAGCAGTTCTTC.

The chain employs TRBV28 and TRBJ2-7, with TRBD1 matching 8 bases. V was pared by 3 bases and J by 4 bases, with 5 bases of the junction left unmatched. CDR1 and CDR2 from the germline V gene are MDHEN and SYDVKM. CDR3 size: 14 residues. The CDR3 spells CASSFGDRTYEQYF. In DNA, the CDR3 is TGTGCCAGCAGTTTCGGGGACAGGACATACGAGCAGTACTTC.

This clone has a single count. This chain connects TRBV28 to TRBJ2-5; TRBD2 aligns across 9 bases. V was pared by 3 bases and J by 5 bases, with 7 bases of the junction left unmatched. The CDR3 contains 15 residues. CDR1 MDHEN and CDR2 SYDVKM come from the germline V gene. This chain's CDR3 is CASSLPGLALETQYF. The CDR3 coding sequence is TGTGCCAGCAGTTTGCCGGGACTAGCTCTGGAGACCCAGTACTTC.

This sequence joins TRBV12-1 and TRBJ2-2. TRBV12-1 represents a pseudogene. The length of the CDR3 is 17 residues. CDR3 region: CASSFAAAGGNTGELFF. CDR3 coding DNA: TGTGCCAGCAGCTTTGCGGCCGCTGGGGGAAACACCGGGGAGCTGTTTTTT.

Notes on this clone: Germline is not matched at one junction end, which may reflect a read error. The J gene is TRBJ2-7, the V gene TRBV2; D not certain. The germline gives CDR1 SNHLY, CDR2 FYNNEI. The CDR3 extends over 8 amino acids. The CDR3 spells CASSELYF. In DNA, the CDR3 is TGTGCCAGCAGTGAGCTGTACTTC.

The chain is built from TRBV11-2 and TRBJ2-1, with D possibly TRBD1 on 6 matching bases. Germline lookup yields CDR1 SGHAT and CDR2 FQNNGV. Trimming took off 1 base at V and 6 bases at J, with 16 bases between the two ends. The CDR3 length is 16 residues. In DNA, the CDR3 is TGTGCCAGCAGCTTAGGGGGGCACCCATCAATCAATGAGCAGTTCTTC. This gives the protein CASSLGGHPSINEQFF.

V and J are TRBV11-2 and TRBJ2-7, with 10 nucleotides matching TRBD1. Germline lookup yields CDR1 SGHAT and CDR2 FQNNGV. V was pared by 8 bases and J by 0 bases, with 19 bases of the junction left unmatched. There are 19 residues in the CDR3. CDR3 amino acids: CASQPRATGQGQSSYEQYF. Here the CDR3 DNA reads TGTGCCAGCCAACCTCGAGCTACGGGACAGGGGCAATCCTCCTACGAGCAGTACTTC.

This sequence joins TRBV7-8 and TRBJ1-1; perhaps TRBD1 as D (6 bases). V was cut by 4 bases and J by 0 bases, with 9 bases left in between. CDR3 size: 14 residues. The V gene's germline CDR1 is SGHVS and CDR2 FQNEAQ. The CDR3: CASSSDRLNTEAFF. The DNA of the CDR3 is TGTGCCAGCAGCTCAGACAGGTTGAACACTGAAGCTTTCTTT.

This sequence joins TRBV13 and TRBJ2-6; D tentatively reads TRBD1 or TRBD2 (5 bases each). Germline V gene data show CDR1 as PRHDT and CDR2 as FYEKMQ (reference sequence). The CDR3 is made up of 22 amino acids. V shed 2 bases and J shed 0 bases, with 26 bases lying between them. The CDR3 DNA reads TGTGCCAGCAGCTTAAGCCATCGCGGCCCAGGGAACGAGGGCTCTGGGGCCAACGTCCTGACTTTC. This translates into CASSLSHRGPGNEGSGANVLTF. The variable domain in full, with the rest retrieved from reference TRBV13 and TRBJ2-6, is AAGVIQSPRHLIKEKRETATLKCYPIPRHDTVYWYQQGPGQDPQFLISFYEKMQSDKGSIPDRFSAQQFSDYHSELNMSSLELGDSALYFCASSLSHRGPGNEGSGANVLTFGAGSRLTVL.

The V call is TRBV5-1, the J call TRBJ2-3; 10 nucleotides align to TRBD1. CDR3 length: 16 residues. V trimming: 4 bases; J trimming: 1 base; junction bases outside the gene matches: 6. Germline V gene data show CDR1 as SGHRS and CDR2 as YFSETQ. CDR3 sequence (DNA): TGCGCCAGCAGCAACCCGACAGGGGGCCGCACAGATACGCAGTATTTT. This gives the protein CASSNPTGGRTDTQYF.

The sample holds one count of this clone. CDR3: CASSSYREGTDTQYF. The CDR3 DNA follows: TGTGCCAGCAGTTCTTACAGGGAGGGCACAGATACGCAGTATTTT. The gene calls are TRBV28 and TRBJ2-3, with D perhaps assigned TRBD1 or TRBD2 (6 bases each). Germline CDR1 is MDHEN and CDR2 is SYDVKM. The CDR3 is 15 amino acids. V was trimmed by 4 bases and J by 1 base, leaving 12 bases between them.

J is TRBJ2-2 and V is TRBV13; D unresolved. The CDR3 is 16 amino acids. Germline CDR1 is PRHDT and CDR2 is FYEKMQ (reference sequence). Between the trimmed V and J ends, which lost 4 bases and 4 bases, there was a span of 16 bases. The CDR3 DNA follows: TGTGCCAGCAGCTCCCAGGATAGCTCCGGCACCGGGGAGCTGTTTTTT. This codes for CASSSQDSSGTGELFF. Combining the CDR3 with reference TRBV13 and TRBJ2-2 gives the whole variable domain AAGVIQSPRHLIKEKRETATLKCYPIPRHDTVYWYQQGPGQDPQFLISFYEKMQSDKGSIPDRFSAQQFSDYHSELNMSSLELGDSALYFCASSSQDSSGTGELFFGEGSRLTVL.

This chain links TRBV5-1 with TRBJ2-2; 10 bases agree with TRBD2. CDR1 is SGHRS, CDR2 YFSETQ, per germline. J gave up 5 bases and V 1 base, and 8 bases lay outside the gene matches. This CDR3 has 17 amino acids. The CDR3 spells CASSLWASGSRTGELFF. CDR3 nucleotides: TGCGCCAGCAGCTTGTGGGCTAGCGGGAGTCGTACCGGGGAGCTGTTTTTT.

The rearrangement links TRBV7-2 to TRBJ1-2; perhaps TRBD1 as D (5 bases). Germline V CDR1 and CDR2: SGHTA, FQGNSA. The ends were cut back, 1 base at V and 6 bases at J, with 12 bases in the middle. The CDR3 contains 14 residues. CDR3 DNA sequence: TGTGCCAGCAGCTTAGTCGGGGGGATGGATGGCTACACCTTC. Its translation is CASSLVGGMDGYTF.

This sequence joins TRBV7-9 and TRBJ1-2, with 7 nucleotides matching TRBD1. The CDR3 is made up of 13 amino acids. Germline CDR1 is SEHNR and CDR2 is FQNEAQ (reference sequence). Trimming at V came to 5 bases and at J to 5 bases, leaving 5 bases not matched to a gene. The CDR3 nucleotides are TGTGCCAGCAGCCCCCGGACAGGTTATGGCTACACCTTC. Amino acid sequence: CASSPRTGYGYTF. Full variable domain (missing parts from reference TRBV7-9 and TRBJ1-2): DTGVSQNPRHKITKRGQNVTFRCDPISEHNRLYWYRQTLGQGPEFLTYFQNEAQLEKSRLLSDRFSAERPKGSFSTLEIQRTEQGDSAMYLCASSPRTGYGYTFGSGTRLTVV.

This chain uses TRBV6-1 with TRBJ2-7; D gene uncertain. Germline CDR1 reads MNHNS; CDR2 reads SASEGT. The CDR3 spans 11 residues. Trimming removed 7 bases at V and 5 bases at J, with 9 bases between. The CDR3 nucleotides read TGTGCCAGCACCGTAGGCCACGAGCAGTACTTC. As protein: CASTVGHEQYF.

V is TRBV11-2 and J is TRBJ2-1; 7 nucleotides align to TRBD2. Per germline, CDR1 SGHAT and CDR2 FQNNGV. The CDR3 runs to 15 residues. J was trimmed by 0 bases and V by 6 bases; bases with no gene match: 5. In nucleotides, the CDR3 is TGTGCCAGCAGTCTAGCGGTCCCCTCCTACAATGAGCAGTTCTTC. This codes for CASSLAVPSYNEQFF.